The 5 T cell receptor beta chains presented below share a single source sample, sequenced in a study of T-cell memory formation after mild COVID-19 (dated by TCRdb to 2020 to 2022). Preparation of the library involved 5' RACE. TCRdb records Illumina NovaSeq 6000 as the sequencer. TCRdb applied fastp at Q25 and MiXCR to the public reads, then kept only in-frame beta chains. Rows with a matching CDR3 protein are joined into one entry that keeps the most common DNA and genes. The sample contains 150,000 to 200,000 distinct CDR3 sequences, more than 14% of them found a single time. The ten largest clonotypes hold 11% to 15% of the sample. Input material: PBMCs or a T cell subset sorted from them (not recorded which). These receptors originate from an adult woman who had mild COVID-19 (a few samples of this study predate the infection). The sample titles of this study are shuffled in the database, so cell type and time point are left out; the donor was told from shared clones.

CDR3 protein: CASSQYRDLRYEQYF. CDR3 nucleotide sequence: TGTGCCAGCAGCCAATACCGGGACCTCCGCTACGAGCAGTACTTC. This rearrangement joins TRBV4-2 to TRBJ2-7; D may be TRBD1 or TRBD2 (5 bases each). This CDR3 region has 15 residues. V dropped 2 bases and J dropped 3 bases, with 14 bases sitting between them. Germline-derived CDR1 and CDR2 are LGHNA and YNFKEQ.

The gene calls are TRBV7-9 and TRBJ2-1, with TRBD1 identical over 7 bases. V gave up 1 base and J gave up 2 bases; unmatched junction bases: 5. The CDR3 consists of 16 residues. Germline V gene data show CDR1 as SEHNR and CDR2 as FQNEAQ (reference sequence). The CDR3 sequence is CASSLVGGQAYNEQFF. DNA for the CDR3: TGTGCCAGCAGCTTAGTCGGAGGACAGGCCTACAATGAGCAGTTCTTC.

This clonotype was recorded many times. This chain uses TRBV10-3 with TRBJ2-1; 11 nucleotides line up with TRBD2. Trimming removed 2 bases from V and 7 bases from J; junction bases left unmatched: 4. Germline CDR1 is ENHRY and CDR2 is SYGVKD. This CDR3 spans 15 amino acids. CDR3 nucleotides: TGTGCCATCAGTGAGGGGACTAGCGGTTCGAATGAGCAGTTCTTC. It yields the protein CAISEGTSGSNEQFF.

This clonotype was detected only a few times. This rearrangement joins TRBV5-1 to TRBJ2-3; D unclear. Germline CDR1 is SGHRS and CDR2 is YFSETQ. There are 15 residues in the CDR3. Trimming cost V 3 bases and J 1 base, with 12 bases left between them. CDR3 DNA: TGCGCCAGCAGCTCGTCCGGAGAACGCACAGATACGCAGTATTTT. It codes for CASSSSGERTDTQYF.

This clonotype came up a few times. The rearrangement joins TRBV2 to TRBJ2-3; 10 bases are a match to TRBD2. Per germline, CDR1 SNHLY and CDR2 FYNNEI. The V gene end was trimmed by 0 bases and the J gene end by 4 bases; junction bases not matched to a gene: 7. The CDR3 consists of 17 residues. CDR3 residues: CASSEARNSGRSDTQYF. In nucleotides, the CDR3 is TGTGCCAGCAGTGAAGCGCGGAATAGCGGGAGGTCAGATACGCAGTATTTT.